The 25 T cell receptor beta chains below all came from one sample that was sequenced in a study of post-analysis software for immune sequencing data. Their antigens are not known. General study points: The five TRBV segments detected at higher frequency in patients than in controls included TRBV5-6, TRBV5-1 and TRBV20-1.

Carried by the TCR beta cDNA libraries were unique molecular identifiers. MiXCR, applied by TCRdb to the PCR reads, yields one record per CDR3 protein. The table has 650,000 to 850,000 distinct CDR3 sequences, about 45% seen once. The sample taken for sequencing was blood. The receptors were gathered from a girl aged 10-17 years with multiple sclerosis.

V gene TRBV6-5 combines with J gene TRBJ2-1, with 7 bases identical to TRBD1. With 10 bases clipped from V and 0 bases from J, the junction kept 12 bases outside the gene matches. This CDR3 is built from 16 residues. Germline V gene lookup returns CDR1 MNHEY and CDR2 SVGAGI. The CDR3 region is CAIKKYRGSSYNEQFF. Here the CDR3 DNA reads TGTGCCATCAAAAAATACAGGGGAAGCTCCTACAATGAGCAGTTCTTC.

The chain links TRBV4-1 to TRBJ2-1; 7 bases are a match to TRBD2. Germline-derived CDR1 and CDR2 are MGHRA and YSYEKL. The CDR3 extends over 14 amino acids. With 5 bases clipped from V and 10 bases from J, the junction kept 11 bases outside the gene matches. The CDR3 DNA reads TGCGCCAGCAGCTCGGCGGGGAGGGTTGTCGAGCAGTTCTTC. This codes for CASSSAGRVVEQFF.

In this sample, this clonotype turned up a few times. The J gene is TRBJ2-7, the V gene TRBV3-1; D remains unclear. The CDR3 is 11 amino acids. The V gene lost 5 bases and the J gene lost 5 bases, with 7 bases spanning the gap. CDR1 LGHDT and CDR2 YNNKEL come from the germline V gene (reference sequence). CDR3 nucleotide sequence: TGTGCCAGCAGCAACACCCACGAGCAGTACTTC. Translating it yields CASSNTHEQYF.

The V call is TRBV6-4, the J call TRBJ1-2; D gene ambiguous. The germline CDR1 and CDR2 sequences are MRHNA and SNTAGT. There are 14 residues in the CDR3. Trimming took off 2 bases at V and 6 bases at J, with 13 bases between the two ends. CDR3 in amino acids: CASSDGHGSDGYTF. The CDR3 DNA reads TGTGCCAGCAGTGACGGCCACGGTTCGGATGGCTACACCTTC.

The chain uses TRBV12-3 or TRBV12-4 and TRBJ2-1, with D maybe TRBD2 (5 bases). The V and J ends lost 1 base and 6 bases respectively, with 16 bases between them. The CDR3 is 16 amino acids. The CDR3: CASSLGLGAVGNEQFF. CDR3 bases: TGTGCCAGCAGTTTAGGACTGGGAGCGGTCGGCAATGAGCAGTTCTTC.

This chain links TRBV20-1 with TRBJ2-3; TRBD1 agrees at 7 bases. The CDR3 totals 14 residues. After removal of 5 bases from V and 5 bases from J, the junction contained 10 bases not matched to a gene. The germline gives CDR1 DFQATT, CDR2 SNEGSKA (reference sequence). CDR3 nucleotide sequence: TGCAGTGCTCGACAGGGATACGAGGGAGATACGCAGTATTTT. As protein: CSARQGYEGDTQYF.

This clonotype was found a few times. The chain uses TRBV29-1 and TRBJ1-5; D remains unclear. The CDR3 sequence is 13 residues long. Trimming cost V 4 bases and J 3 bases, with 10 bases left between them. Looked up from germline, CDR1 is SQVTM and CDR2 is ANQGSEA. CDR3 nucleotide sequence: TGCAGCGTTGGTAAGGGTTACAATCAGCCCCAGCATTTT. Its protein is CSVGKGYNQPQHF.

The chain carries TRBV13 and TRBJ1-2; D remains ambiguous. The CDR3 consists of 15 residues. In germline, CDR1 is PRHDT, CDR2 FYEKMQ (reference sequence). The V end lost 0 bases, the J end lost 4 bases, and 12 bases lay between the germline ends. CDR3 loop: CASSLGTSRAYGYTF. CDR3 sequence (DNA): TGTGCCAGCAGCTTAGGGACCAGTCGGGCCTATGGCTACACCTTC. Full variable domain (outside the CDR3, taken from reference TRBV13 and TRBJ1-2): AAGVIQSPRHLIKEKRETATLKCYPIPRHDTVYWYQQGPGQDPQFLISFYEKMQSDKGSIPDRFSAQQFSDYHSELNMSSLELGDSALYFCASSLGTSRAYGYTFGSGTRLTVV.

This clonotype was detected only a few times. The V and J genes are TRBV5-1 and TRBJ2-5, with D maybe TRBD2 (6 bases). V shed 0 bases and J shed 3 bases, with 9 bases lying between them. The CDR3 covers 14 residues. Germline assignment: CDR1 SGHRS and CDR2 YFSETQ. CDR3 nucleotides: TGCGCCAGCAGCTTGGGGCCGGGAGAAGAGACCCAGTACTTC. Encoded protein: CASSLGPGEETQYF.

The chain employs TRBV12-3 or TRBV12-4 and TRBJ2-7; 13 nucleotides agree with TRBD2. Trimming removed 5 bases from V and 1 base from J; junction bases left unmatched: 11. The CDR3 is 18 residues long. In DNA, the CDR3 is TGTGCCAGCAGTCCCGGGACTAGCGGGGACCCAAAATCCTACGAGCAGTACTTC. Translating it yields CASSPGTSGDPKSYEQYF.

This clonotype was counted a few times. The V gene is TRBV20-1, the J gene TRBJ1-2, with D unresolved. This CDR3 is 14 amino acids long. Germline V gene sequence: CDR1 DFQATT, CDR2 SNEGSKA (reference sequence). V shed 3 bases and J shed 4 bases, with 15 bases lying between them. Here the CDR3 DNA reads TGCAGTGCTAGGCCCCGGGAATCACCCTATGGCTACACCTTC. This sequence encodes CSARPRESPYGYTF.

CDR3 DNA sequence: TGCAGCGCCGGGTGGGGTCAGACCCAGTACTTC. Protein: CSAGWGQTQYF. The chain joins TRBV29-1 to TRBJ2-5, with D hard to call. V was cut by 7 bases and J by 6 bases, with 12 bases left in between. The CDR3 has 11 residues. The germline V gene has CDR1 SQVTM and CDR2 ANQGSEA. Combining the CDR3 with reference TRBV29-1 and TRBJ2-5 gives the whole variable domain SAVISQKPSRDICQRGTSLTIQCQVDSQVTMMFWYRQQPGQSLTLIATANQGSEATYESGFVIDKFPISRPNLTFSTLTVSNMSPEDSSIYLCSAGWGQTQYFGPGTRLLVL.

This clonotype was recorded a few times. The CDR3 nucleotides are TGCAGCGCTGGGGACAGGGTAGCTTACAATGAGCAGTTCTTC. Translated: CSAGDRVAYNEQFF. The chain has TRBV29-1 and TRBJ2-1; 9 positions agree with TRBD1. This CDR3 region has 14 residues. V was pared by 7 bases and J by 4 bases, with 8 bases of the junction left unmatched. CDR1 is SQVTM and CDR2 is ANQGSEA in the germline V gene.

J is TRBJ2-7 and V is TRBV12-3 or TRBV12-4; no clear D. The J call may be incorrect, as the DNA end agrees better with TRBJ2-5. The CDR3 consists of 14 residues. The chain's CDR3 is CASSPEQERETQYF. The DNA for the CDR3 is TGTGCCAGCAGCCCTGAACAAGAACGAGAGACCCAGTACTTC.

This clonotype was seen only once. Its ends do not fully match the called genes, so a read error is possible. The chain recombines TRBV7-7 with TRBJ2-2; weak D call: TRBD1 (5 bases). CDR1 and CDR2 (germline): SSHAT, FNYEAQ (reference sequence). CDR3 size: 16 residues. The CDR3 DNA reads TGTGCTAGCAGCCCGACGGCAGGGCCGAGCTCCGGGGAGCTGTTTTTT. This translates into CASSPTAGPSSGELFF.

Ten or more counts support this clonotype. The chain couples TRBV29-1 to TRBJ2-1; 9 bases map to TRBD1. Germline trimming cut 4 bases from V and 5 bases from J; bases unmatched to any gene: 3. This CDR3 spans 13 amino acids. Per the germline V gene, CDR1 is SQVTM and CDR2 is ANQGSEA. The CDR3 region is CSVGRQGDNEQFF. The CDR3 nucleotides read TGCAGCGTTGGACGACAGGGGGACAATGAGCAGTTCTTC.

This rearrangement joins TRBV3-1 to TRBJ2-7, with a possible D match to TRBD1 (6 bases). Germline CDR1 and CDR2: LGHDT and YNNKEL (reference sequence). With 6 bases removed from V and 2 bases from J, the gap between germline ends came to 17 bases. The CDR3 is made up of 15 amino acids. In DNA, the CDR3 is TGTGCCAGCAGTCCCACTCTCACAGGGACCTACGAGCAGTACTTC. Translated, it gives CASSPTLTGTYEQYF.

Many counts were recorded for this clonotype. The genes are TRBV7-2 and TRBJ2-1, with 9 bases aligning to TRBD2. V gave up 3 bases and J gave up 0 bases; unmatched junction bases: 0. Germline values: CDR1 SGHTA, CDR2 FQGNSA. The length of the CDR3 is 15 residues. CDR3 sequence (DNA): TGTGCCAGCAGCTTTAGCGGGAGCTCCTACAATGAGCAGTTCTTC. Encoded protein: CASSFSGSSYNEQFF.

The V gene is TRBV29-1, the J gene TRBJ2-5, with D perhaps TRBD2 (7 bases). This CDR3 contains 13 residues. Germline lookup yields CDR1 SQVTM and CDR2 ANQGSEA. The germline V and J ends were trimmed by 4 bases and 4 bases, with 13 bases remaining between them. The CDR3 protein is CSVAQGGGETQYF. The CDR3 region has the DNA TGCAGCGTTGCCCAGGGAGGGGGAGAGACCCAGTACTTC.

This clonotype was seen only a few times. The J gene is TRBJ2-7, the V gene TRBV29-1; 10 bases are shared with TRBD2. The germline V gene encodes CDR1 SQVTM and CDR2 ANQGSEA. CDR3 length: 17 residues. The ends lost 4 bases at V and 0 bases at J; junction bases unmatched: 12. CDR3 amino acids: CSVVPRKAGGSSYEQYF. Here the CDR3 DNA reads TGCAGCGTTGTCCCTAGAAAAGCGGGAGGGAGCTCCTACGAGCAGTACTTC.

The rearrangement links TRBV12-3 or TRBV12-4 to TRBJ2-7, with 13 positions matching TRBD2. This CDR3 spans 16 amino acids. Trimming removed 5 bases from V and 7 bases from J; junction bases left unmatched: 11. The CDR3 spells CASSPNGLAGEGEQYF. In DNA, the CDR3 is TGTGCCAGCAGTCCAAATGGACTAGCGGGAGAGGGGGAGCAGTACTTC.

The gene calls are TRBV28 and TRBJ1-5; D is undetermined. Trimming took 3 bases from V and 0 from J, leaving 24 bases between them. The V gene's germline CDR1 is MDHEN and CDR2 SYDVKM. This CDR3 comprises 20 residues. The CDR3 DNA sequence: TGTGCCAGCAGTTTCGCCGCCAGAACACTACCGACTTATAGCAATCAGCCCCAGCATTTT. As protein: CASSFAARTLPTYSNQPQHF.

This clonotype has just a few counts. The gene calls are TRBV6-2 or TRBV6-3 and TRBJ2-5; D ambiguous. Per the germline V gene, CDR1 is MNHEY and CDR2 is SVGEGT. Trimming took 2 bases from V and 5 from J, leaving 9 bases between them. CDR3 length: 13 amino acids. CDR3 sequence: CASSYLGSETQYF. The CDR3 region has the DNA TGTGCCAGCAGTTACCTCGGGTCGGAGACCCAGTACTTC.

J is TRBJ1-2 and V is TRBV12-5, with D hard to call. The CDR3 is 13 amino acids. Between the trimmed V and J ends, which lost 7 bases and 2 bases, there was a span of 11 bases. Germline CDR1 and CDR2: LGHNT and FRNRAP. The CDR3 spells CASAKDRNYGYTF. Written as DNA, the CDR3 is TGTGCTAGTGCCAAAGACCGAAACTATGGCTACACCTTC.

V usage is TRBV12-3 or TRBV12-4 and J usage is TRBJ2-5; TRBD2 matches 7 bases. The CDR3 has 14 residues. V lost 5 bases to trimming and J lost 3 bases; unmatched junction nucleotides: 6. The DNA for the CDR3 is TGTGCCAGCAGTCCGACTAGCCTTGAAGAGACCCAGTACTTC. Its protein is CASSPTSLEETQYF.